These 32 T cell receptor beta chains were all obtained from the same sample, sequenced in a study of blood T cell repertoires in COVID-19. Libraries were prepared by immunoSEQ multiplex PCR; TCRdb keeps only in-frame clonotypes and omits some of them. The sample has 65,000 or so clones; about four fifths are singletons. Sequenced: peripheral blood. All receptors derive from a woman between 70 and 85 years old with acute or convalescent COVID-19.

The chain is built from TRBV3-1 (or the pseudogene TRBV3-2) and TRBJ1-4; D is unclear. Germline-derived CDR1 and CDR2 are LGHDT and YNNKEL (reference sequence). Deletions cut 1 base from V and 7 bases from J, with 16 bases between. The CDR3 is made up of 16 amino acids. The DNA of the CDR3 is TGTGCCAGCAGCCAAGGGTTACAGCCTAATACTGAAAAACTGTTTTTT. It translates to CASSQGLQPNTEKLFF.

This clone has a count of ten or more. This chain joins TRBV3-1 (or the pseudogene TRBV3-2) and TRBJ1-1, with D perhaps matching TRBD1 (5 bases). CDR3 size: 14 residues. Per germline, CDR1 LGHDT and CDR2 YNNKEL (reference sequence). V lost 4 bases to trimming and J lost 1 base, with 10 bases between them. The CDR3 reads CASSPNGGNTEAFF. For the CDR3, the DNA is TGTGCCAGCAGCCCTAACGGGGGGAACACTGAAGCTTTCTTT.

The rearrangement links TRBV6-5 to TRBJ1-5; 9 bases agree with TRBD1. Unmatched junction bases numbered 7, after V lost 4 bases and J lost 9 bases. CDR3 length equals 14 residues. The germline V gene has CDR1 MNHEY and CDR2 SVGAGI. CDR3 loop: CASSSRGQGWPQHF. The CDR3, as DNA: TGTGCCAGCAGTTCTAGGGGACAGGGTTGGCCCCAGCATTTT.

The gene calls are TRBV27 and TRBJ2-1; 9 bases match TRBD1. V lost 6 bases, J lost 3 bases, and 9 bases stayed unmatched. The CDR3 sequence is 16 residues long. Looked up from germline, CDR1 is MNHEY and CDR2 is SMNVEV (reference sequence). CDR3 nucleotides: TGTGCCAGCAGAGAAGGCGGACAGGGGATCTACAATGAGCAGTTCTTC. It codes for CASREGGQGIYNEQFF.

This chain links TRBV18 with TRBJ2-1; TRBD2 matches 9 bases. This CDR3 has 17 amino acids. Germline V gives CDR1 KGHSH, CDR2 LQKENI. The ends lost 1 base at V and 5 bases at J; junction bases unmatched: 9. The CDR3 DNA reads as TGTGCCAGCTCACCACAAGGGAGGCGGGGGGGCAACAATGAGCAGTTCTTC. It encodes CASSPQGRRGGNNEQFF.

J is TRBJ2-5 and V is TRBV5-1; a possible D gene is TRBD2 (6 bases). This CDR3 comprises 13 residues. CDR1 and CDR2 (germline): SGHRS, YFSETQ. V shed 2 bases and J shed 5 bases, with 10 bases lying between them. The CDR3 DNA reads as TGCGCCAGCAGCTTCGGGAGTGGGGAGACCCAGTACTTC. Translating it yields CASSFGSGETQYF.

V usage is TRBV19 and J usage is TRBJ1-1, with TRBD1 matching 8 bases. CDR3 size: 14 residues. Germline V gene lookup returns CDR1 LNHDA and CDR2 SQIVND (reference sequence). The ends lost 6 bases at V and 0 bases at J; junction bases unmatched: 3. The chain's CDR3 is CASREGQVNTEAFF. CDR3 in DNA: TGTGCCAGTAGGGAGGGACAGGTGAACACTGAAGCTTTCTTT.

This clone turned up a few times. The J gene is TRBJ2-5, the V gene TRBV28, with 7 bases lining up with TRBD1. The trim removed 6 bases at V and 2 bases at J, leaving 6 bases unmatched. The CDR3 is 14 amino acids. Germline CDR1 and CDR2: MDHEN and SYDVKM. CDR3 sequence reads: CASRLGTAQETQYF. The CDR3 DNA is TGTGCCAGCAGACTTGGGACAGCTCAAGAGACCCAGTACTTC.

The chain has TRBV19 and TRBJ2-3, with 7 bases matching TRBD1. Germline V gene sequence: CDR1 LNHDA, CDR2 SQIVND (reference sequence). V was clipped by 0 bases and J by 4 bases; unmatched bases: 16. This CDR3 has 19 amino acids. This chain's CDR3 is CASSIESLVGTATADTQYF. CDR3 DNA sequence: TGTGCCAGTAGTATAGAAAGCCTAGTTGGGACAGCCACAGCAGATACGCAGTATTTT.

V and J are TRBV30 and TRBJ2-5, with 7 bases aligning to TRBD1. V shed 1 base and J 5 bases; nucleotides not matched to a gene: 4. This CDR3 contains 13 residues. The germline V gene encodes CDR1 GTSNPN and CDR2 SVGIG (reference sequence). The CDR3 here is CAWSDRGLETQYF. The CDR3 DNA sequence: TGTGCCTGGAGTGACAGGGGTTTGGAGACCCAGTACTTC.

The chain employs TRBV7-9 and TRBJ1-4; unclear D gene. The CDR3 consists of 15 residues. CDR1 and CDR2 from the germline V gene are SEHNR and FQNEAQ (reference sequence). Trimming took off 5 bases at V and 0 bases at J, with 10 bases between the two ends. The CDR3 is CASSRAGSTNEKLFF. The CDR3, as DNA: TGTGCCAGCAGCCGAGCGGGCTCAACTAATGAAAAACTGTTTTTT. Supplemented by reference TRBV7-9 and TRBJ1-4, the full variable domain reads DTGVSQNPRHKITKRGQNVTFRCDPISEHNRLYWYRQTLGQGPEFLTYFQNEAQLEKSRLLSDRFSAERPKGSFSTLEIQRTEQGDSAMYLCASSRAGSTNEKLFFGSGTQLSVL.

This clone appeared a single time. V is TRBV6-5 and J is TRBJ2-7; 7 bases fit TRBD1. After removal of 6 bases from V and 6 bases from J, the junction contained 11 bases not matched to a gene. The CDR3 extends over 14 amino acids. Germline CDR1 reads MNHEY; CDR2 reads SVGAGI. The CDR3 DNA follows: TGTGCCAGCAGATGCCATGACAGGGAATGCGAGCAGTACTTC. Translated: CASRCHDRECEQYF.

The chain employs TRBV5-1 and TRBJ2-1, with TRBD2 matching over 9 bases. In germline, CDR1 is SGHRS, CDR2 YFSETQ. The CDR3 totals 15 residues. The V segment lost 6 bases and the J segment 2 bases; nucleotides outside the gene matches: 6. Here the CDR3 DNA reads TGCGCCAGCAAGAGTGCGGGAGGGCCCTACAATGAGCAGTTCTTC. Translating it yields CASKSAGGPYNEQFF.

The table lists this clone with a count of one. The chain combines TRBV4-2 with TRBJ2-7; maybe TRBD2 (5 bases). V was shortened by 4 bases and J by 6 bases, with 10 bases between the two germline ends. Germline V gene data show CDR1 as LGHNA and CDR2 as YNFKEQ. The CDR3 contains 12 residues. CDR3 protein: CASSRRGFEQYF. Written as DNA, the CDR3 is TGTGCCAGCAGCCGTCGCGGGTTCGAGCAGTACTTC.

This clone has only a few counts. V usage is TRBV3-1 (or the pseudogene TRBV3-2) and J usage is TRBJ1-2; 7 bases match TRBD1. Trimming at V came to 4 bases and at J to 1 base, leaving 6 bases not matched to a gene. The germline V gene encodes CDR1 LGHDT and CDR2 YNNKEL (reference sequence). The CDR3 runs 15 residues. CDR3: CASSPTGQLNYGYTF. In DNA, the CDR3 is TGTGCCAGCAGCCCGACGGGACAGCTTAACTATGGCTACACCTTC.

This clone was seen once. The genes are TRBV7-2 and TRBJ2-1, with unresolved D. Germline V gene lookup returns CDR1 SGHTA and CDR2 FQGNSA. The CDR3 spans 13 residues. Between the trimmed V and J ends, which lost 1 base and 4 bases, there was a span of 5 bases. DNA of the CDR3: TGTGCCAGCAGCTTAGACTTATACAATGAGCAGTTCTTC. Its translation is CASSLDLYNEQFF.

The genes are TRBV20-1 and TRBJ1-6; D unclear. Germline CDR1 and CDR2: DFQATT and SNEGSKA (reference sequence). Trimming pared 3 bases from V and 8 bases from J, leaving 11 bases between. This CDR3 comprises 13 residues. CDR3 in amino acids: CSASPLFDSPLHF. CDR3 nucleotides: TGCAGTGCTAGTCCCCTCTTTGATTCACCCCTCCACTTT.

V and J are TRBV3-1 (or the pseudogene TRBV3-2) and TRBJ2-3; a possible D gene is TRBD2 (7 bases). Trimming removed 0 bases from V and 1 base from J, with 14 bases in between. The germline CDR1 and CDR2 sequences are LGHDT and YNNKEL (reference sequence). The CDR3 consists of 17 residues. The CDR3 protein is CASSQEGGGGRTDTQYF. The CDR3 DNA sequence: TGTGCCAGCAGCCAAGAGGGGGGCGGGGGCCGCACAGATACGCAGTATTTT.

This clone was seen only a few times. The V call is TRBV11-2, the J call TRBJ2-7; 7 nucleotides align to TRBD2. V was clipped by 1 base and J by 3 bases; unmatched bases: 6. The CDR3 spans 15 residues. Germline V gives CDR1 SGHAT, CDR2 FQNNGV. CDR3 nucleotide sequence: TGTGCCAGCAGCTTAGGCTGGGCGGGGGACTACGAGCAGTACTTC. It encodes CASSLGWAGDYEQYF.

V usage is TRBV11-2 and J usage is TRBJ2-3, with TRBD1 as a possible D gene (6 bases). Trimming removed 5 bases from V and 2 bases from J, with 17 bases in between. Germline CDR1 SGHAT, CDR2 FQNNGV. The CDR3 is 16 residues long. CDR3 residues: CASSEAMGANTDTQYF. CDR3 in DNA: TGTGCCAGCAGCGAGGCTATGGGGGCCAACACAGATACGCAGTATTTT.

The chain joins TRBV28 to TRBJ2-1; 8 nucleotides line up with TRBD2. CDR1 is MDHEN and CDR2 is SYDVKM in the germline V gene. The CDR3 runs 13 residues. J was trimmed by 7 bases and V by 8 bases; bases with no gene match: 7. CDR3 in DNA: TGTGCCAGCTCCCGCAGCGGGAGAAATGAGCAGTTCTTC. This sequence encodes CASSRSGRNEQFF.

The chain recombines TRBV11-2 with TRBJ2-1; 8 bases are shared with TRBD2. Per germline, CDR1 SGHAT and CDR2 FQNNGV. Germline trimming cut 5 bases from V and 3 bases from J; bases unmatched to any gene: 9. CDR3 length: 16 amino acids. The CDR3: CASSLRGSGNYNEQFF. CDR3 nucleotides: TGTGCCAGCAGCCTCCGGGGTAGCGGGAACTACAATGAGCAGTTCTTC.

DNA for the CDR3: TGTGCCAGCAATCTTGCTCAGGGGGGTACTGAAGCTTTCTTT. It is translated as CASNLAQGGTEAFF. V is TRBV6-6 and J is TRBJ1-1, with TRBD1 identical over 7 bases. Germline values: CDR1 MNHNY, CDR2 SVGAGI (reference sequence). V was clipped by 7 bases and J by 5 bases; unmatched bases: 10. The CDR3 loop spans 14 amino acids.

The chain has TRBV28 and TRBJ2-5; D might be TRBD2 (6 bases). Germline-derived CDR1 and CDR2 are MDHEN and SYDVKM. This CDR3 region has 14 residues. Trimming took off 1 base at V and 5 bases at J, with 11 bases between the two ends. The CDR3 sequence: CASSLFGGRETQYF. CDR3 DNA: TGTGCCAGCAGTTTATTCGGGGGTCGGGAGACCCAGTACTTC.

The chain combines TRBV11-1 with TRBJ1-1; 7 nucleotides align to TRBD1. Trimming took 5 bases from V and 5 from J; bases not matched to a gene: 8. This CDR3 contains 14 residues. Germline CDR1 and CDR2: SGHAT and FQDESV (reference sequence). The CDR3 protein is CASSIQGMRTEAFF. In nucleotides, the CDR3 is TGTGCCAGCAGCATACAGGGGATGCGTACTGAAGCTTTCTTT.

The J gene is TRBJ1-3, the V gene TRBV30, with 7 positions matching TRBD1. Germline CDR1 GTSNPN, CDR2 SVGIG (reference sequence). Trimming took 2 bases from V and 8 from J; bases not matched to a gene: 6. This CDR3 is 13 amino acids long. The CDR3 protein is CAWSPTGSDTIYF. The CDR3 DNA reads TGTGCCTGGAGTCCGACAGGGTCTGACACCATATATTTT. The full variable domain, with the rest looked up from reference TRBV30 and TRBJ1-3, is SQTIHQWPATLVQPVGSPLSLECTVEGTSNPNLYWYRQAAGRGLQLLFYSVGIGQISSEVPQNLSASRPQDRQFILSSKKLLLSDSGFYLCAWSPTGSDTIYFGEGSWLTVV.

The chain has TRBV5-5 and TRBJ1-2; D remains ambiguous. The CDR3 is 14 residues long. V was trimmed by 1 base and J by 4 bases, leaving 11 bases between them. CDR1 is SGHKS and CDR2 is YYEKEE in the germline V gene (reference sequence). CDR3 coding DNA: TGTGCCAGCAGCTTGCTTCGGGAGGCCTATGGCTACACCTTC. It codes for CASSLLREAYGYTF.

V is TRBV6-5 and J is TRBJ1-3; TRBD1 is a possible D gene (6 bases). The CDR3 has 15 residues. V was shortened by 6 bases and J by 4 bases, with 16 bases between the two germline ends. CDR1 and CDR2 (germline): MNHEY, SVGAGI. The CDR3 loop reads CASSGGQREGNTIYF. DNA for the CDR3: TGTGCCAGCAGCGGAGGACAGCGGGAGGGAAACACCATATATTTT.

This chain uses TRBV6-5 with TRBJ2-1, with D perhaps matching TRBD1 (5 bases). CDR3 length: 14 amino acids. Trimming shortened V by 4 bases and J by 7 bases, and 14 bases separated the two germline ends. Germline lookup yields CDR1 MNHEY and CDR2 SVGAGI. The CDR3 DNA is TGTGCCAGCAGTTTGACAGCCCTCGGGAATGAGCAGTTCTTC. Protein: CASSLTALGNEQFF.

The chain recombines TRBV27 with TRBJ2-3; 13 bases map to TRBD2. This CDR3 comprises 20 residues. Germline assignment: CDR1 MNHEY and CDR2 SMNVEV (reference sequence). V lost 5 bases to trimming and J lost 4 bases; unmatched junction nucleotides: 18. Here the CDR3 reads CASSPLGLAGAPGWADTQYF. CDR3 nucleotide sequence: TGTGCCAGCAGTCCCCTAGGACTAGCGGGAGCCCCGGGGTGGGCAGATACGCAGTATTTT.

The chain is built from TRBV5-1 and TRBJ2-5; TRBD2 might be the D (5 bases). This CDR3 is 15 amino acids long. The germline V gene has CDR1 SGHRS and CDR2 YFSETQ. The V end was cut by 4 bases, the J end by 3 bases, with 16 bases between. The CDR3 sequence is CASSTGNQVEETQYF. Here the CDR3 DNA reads TGCGCCAGCAGCACGGGGAACCAGGTGGAAGAGACCCAGTACTTC.

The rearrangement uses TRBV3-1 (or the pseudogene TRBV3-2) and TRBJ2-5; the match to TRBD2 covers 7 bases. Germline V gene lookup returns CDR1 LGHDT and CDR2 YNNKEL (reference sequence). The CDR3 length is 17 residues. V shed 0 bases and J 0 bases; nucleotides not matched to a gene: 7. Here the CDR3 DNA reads TGTGCCAGCAGCCAAGAGTTGGGACTACCCGACCAAGAGACCCAGTACTTC. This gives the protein CASSQELGLPDQETQYF.